The rows below give T cell receptor beta chains drawn from one sample of a study of early T cells in non-severe SARS-CoV-2 infection. TCRdb ran MiXCR on the 5' RACE reads and lists one entry per CDR3 protein. The sample lists about 64,000 distinct CDR3 sequences; 4.9% were seen once. Sequenced sample: whole blood. Receptor source: an adult who was a healthcare worker with PCR-confirmed SARS-CoV-2 infection or an uninfected control (not recorded which). CDR3s include the opening cysteine and the closing phenylalanine or tryptophan. Clone size appears in some rows only: once, few, many, or a class for an expanded clone.

TRBV6-4	few	TRBJ1-1	CASRRTEFTEAFF
TRBV2	few	TRBJ2-1	CASSSAAGLAGNNEQFF
TRBV20-1	.	TRBJ1-1	CSARDPGRTNTEAFF
TRBV5-6	.	TRBJ2-3	CASSLGSDTQYF
TRBV20-1	few	TRBJ1-1	CSVRGDIGGLAFF
TRBV10-2	few	TRBJ2-1	CASRSGVPYNEQFF
TRBV20-1	many	TRBJ2-3	CSARGVAGVIDTQYF
TRBV29-1	.	TRBJ2-5	CSVERWVGETQYF
TRBV20-1	many	TRBJ2-7	CSVPPAGQPYEQYF
TRBV11-3	.	TRBJ2-7	CASSLGLAGVYEQYF
TRBV19	few	TRBJ1-2	CASSMRYGYTF
TRBV3-1	medium-sized	TRBJ2-7	CASSQDRAGEQYF
TRBV11-2	many	TRBJ2-6	CASSLAKSGVSGANVLTF
TRBV20-1	many	TRBJ2-7	CSARWQTYEQYF
TRBV24-1	many	TRBJ1-5	CATSMDNSNQPQHF
TRBV20-1	.	TRBJ2-1	CSANERYNEQFF